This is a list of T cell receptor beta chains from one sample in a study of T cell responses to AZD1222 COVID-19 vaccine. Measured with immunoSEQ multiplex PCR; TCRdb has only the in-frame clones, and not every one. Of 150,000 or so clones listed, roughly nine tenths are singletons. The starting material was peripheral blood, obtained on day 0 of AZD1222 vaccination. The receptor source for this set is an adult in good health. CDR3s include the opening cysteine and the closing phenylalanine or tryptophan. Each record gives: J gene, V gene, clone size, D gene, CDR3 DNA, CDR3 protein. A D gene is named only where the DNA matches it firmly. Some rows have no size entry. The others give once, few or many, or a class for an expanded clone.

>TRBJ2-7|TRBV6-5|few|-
TGTGCCAGCAGTTACTCGAGGGACGGATCCTACGAGCAGTACTTC
CASSYSRDGSYEQYF
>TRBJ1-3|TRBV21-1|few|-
TGTGCCAGCTTCAATGGCCAGGGGACTTACTCTGGAAACACCATATATTTT
CASFNGQGTYSGNTIYF
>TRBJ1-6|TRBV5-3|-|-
TGTGCCAGAAGCTTGGCGTTAAAAGGGTTGCAGTCACCCCTCCACTTT
CARSLALKGLQSPLHF
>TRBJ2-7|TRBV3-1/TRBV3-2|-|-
TGTGCCAGCAGCCAAGGGCCCTACGAGCAGTACTTC
CASSQGPYEQYF
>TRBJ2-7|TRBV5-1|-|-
TGCGCCAGCAGCCGTTCCGGGGACGGATACGAGCAGTACTTC
CASSRSGDGYEQYF
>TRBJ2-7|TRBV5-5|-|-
TGTGCCAGCGGGAGCCCTTTAGGCGAGCAGTACTTC
CASGSPLGEQYF
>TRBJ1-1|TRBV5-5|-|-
TGTGCCAGCAGCTTGGGTCTTGGGCCCGTATCGCAAGCTTTCTTT
CASSLGLGPVSQAFF
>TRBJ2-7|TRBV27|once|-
TGTGCCAGCAGTCTGGGGACCAACTACGAGCAGTACTTC
CASSLGTNYEQYF
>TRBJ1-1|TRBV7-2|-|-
TGTGCCAGCAGCTCTAACAGGGTGGTACTGAACACTGAAGCTTTCTTT
CASSSNRVVLNTEAFF
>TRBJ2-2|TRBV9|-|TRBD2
TGTGCCAGCAGCCGTGGGACTAGCGGGAGGCCCGGGGAGCTGTTTTTT
CASSRGTSGRPGELFF
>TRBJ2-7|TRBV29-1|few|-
TGCAGCGTTCGGGTTCAGGCGGGTAATTACGAGCAGTACTTC
CSVRVQAGNYEQYF
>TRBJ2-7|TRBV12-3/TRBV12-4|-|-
TGTGCCAGCAGTTTCGACATTCCCTACGAGCAGTACTTC
CASSFDIPYEQYF
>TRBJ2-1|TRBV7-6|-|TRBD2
TGTGCCAGCAGCTTAGCCATAGGGCAGCGGGACTACAATGAGCAGTTCTTC
CASSLAIGQRDYNEQFF
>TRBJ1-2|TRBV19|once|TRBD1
TGTGCCAGTACGTTGGAGGGGGCGCAGGTCTATGGCTACACCTTC
CASTLEGAQVYGYTF
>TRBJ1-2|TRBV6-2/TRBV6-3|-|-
TGTGCCAGCAGTTACTCTTGGGGCTACACCTTC
CASSYSWGYTF
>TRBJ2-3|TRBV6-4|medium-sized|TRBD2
TGTGCCAGCAGTGAAACTAGCGGGAAAGATACGCAGTATTTT
CASSETSGKDTQYF
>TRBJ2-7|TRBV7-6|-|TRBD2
TGTGCCAGCAGCTTAGACCCCGGGACTAGATCCCACGAGCAGTACTTC
CASSLDPGTRSHEQYF
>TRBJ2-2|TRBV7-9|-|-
TGTGCCAGCAGCCCTAACAGACATTACACCGGGGAGCTGTTTTTT
CASSPNRHYTGELFF
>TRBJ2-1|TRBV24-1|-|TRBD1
TGTGCCACCAGCCGAGGGGCAGGGGGCTCCTACAATGAGCAGTTCTTC
CATSRGAGGSYNEQFF
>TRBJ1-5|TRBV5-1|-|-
TGCGCCAGCAGTGTGGAGGGCAATCAGCCCCAGCATTTT
CASSVEGNQPQHF
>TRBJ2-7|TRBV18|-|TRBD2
TGTGCCAGCTCACCAGGGCTAGCGGGAGACCACGAGCAGTACTTC
CASSPGLAGDHEQYF
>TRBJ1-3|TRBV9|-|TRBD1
TGTGCCAGCAGCGTTGGACAGGCCTTCTCTGGAAACACCATATATTTT
CASSVGQAFSGNTIYF
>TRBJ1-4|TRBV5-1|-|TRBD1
TGCGCCAGCAGCGCCCGGACAGGGGGCGCGGTTGAAAAACTGTTTTTT
CASSARTGGAVEKLFF
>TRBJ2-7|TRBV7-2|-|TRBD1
TGTGCCAGCAGGGTCCCGGGACAGGGGCCGCCTATGTACGAGCAGTACTTC
CASRVPGQGPPMYEQYF
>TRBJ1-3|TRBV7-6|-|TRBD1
TGTGCCAGCAGCCGGACAGGGGGCGGCGGAAACACCATATATTTT
CASSRTGGGGNTIYF
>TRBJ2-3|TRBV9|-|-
TGTGCCAGCAGCGGAGGAGCGGATACGCAGTATTTT
CASSGGADTQYF
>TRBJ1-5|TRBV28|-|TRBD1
TGTGCCAGCAGTGTGACAGGGGGCGGTCAGCCCCAGCATTTT
CASSVTGGGQPQHF
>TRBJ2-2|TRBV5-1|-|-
TGCGCCACCCAGCTGAACACCGGGGAGCTGTTTTTT
CATQLNTGELFF
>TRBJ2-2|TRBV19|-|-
TGTGCCAGTAGTATCCTATTTTTCACCGGGGAGCTGTTTTTT
CASSILFFTGELFF
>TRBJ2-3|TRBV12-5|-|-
TGTGCTAGTGGTTGGAGCACAGATACGCAGTATTTT
CASGWSTDTQYF
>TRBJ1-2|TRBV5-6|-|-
TGTGCCAGCAGCGCCCCGGATAACTATGGCTACACCTTC
CASSAPDNYGYTF
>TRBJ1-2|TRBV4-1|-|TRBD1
TGCGCCAGCAGCCAAGATTTCAGACAGGGCACCTATGGCTACACCTTC
CASSQDFRQGTYGYTF
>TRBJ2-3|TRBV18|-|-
TGTGCCAGCTCACCTCGGCCTAGCACAGATACGCAGTATTTT
CASSPRPSTDTQYF
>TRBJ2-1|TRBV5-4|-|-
TGTGCCAGCAGCTTGGGAGGGCTAGCAAATGAGCAGTTCTTC
CASSLGGLANEQFF
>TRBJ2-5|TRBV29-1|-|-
TGCAGCGTTGAAGAAAATTATCTTCTATACCAAGAGACCCAGTACTTC
CSVEENYLLYQETQYF
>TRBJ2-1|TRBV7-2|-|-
TGTGCCAGCAGCTTAGGGGGGTACTCCTACAATGAGCAGTTCTTC
CASSLGGYSYNEQFF
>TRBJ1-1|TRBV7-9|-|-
TGTGCCAGCAGCTTAGTAGGTGGCCCGGCTGAAGCTTTCTTT
CASSLVGGPAEAFF
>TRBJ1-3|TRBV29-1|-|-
TGCAGCGTTGTCGCTGTGGGAAACACCATATATTTT
CSVVAVGNTIYF
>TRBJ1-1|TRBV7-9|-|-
TGTGCCAGCAGCTTTACCAACACTGAAGCTTTCTTT
CASSFTNTEAFF
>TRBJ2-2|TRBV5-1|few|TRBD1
TGCGCCAGCAGCTTGACCCGGGGACAGGGTGGGCACGGGGAGCTGTTTTTT
CASSLTRGQGGHGELFF
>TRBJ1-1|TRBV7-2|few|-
TGTGCCAGCAGCAGAGACTCGAACACTGAAGCTTTCTTT
CASSRDSNTEAFF
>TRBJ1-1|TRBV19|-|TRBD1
TGTGCCAGTAGTACAGACAGGGGATCGACTGAAGCTTTCTTT
CASSTDRGSTEAFF
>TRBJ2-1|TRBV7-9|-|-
TGTGCCAGCAGCCTACCCTGGGAGCGGGCGCACTACAATGAGCAGTTCTTC
CASSLPWERAHYNEQFF
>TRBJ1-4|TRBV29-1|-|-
TGCAGCGTTGTGACAACGTCTAATGAAAAACTGTTTTTT
CSVVTTSNEKLFF
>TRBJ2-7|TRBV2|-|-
TGTGCCAGCAGTTATCAGGGGCGGCAGTACTTC
CASSYQGRQYF
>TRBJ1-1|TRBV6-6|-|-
TGTGCCAGCAGCATAAAGGGGTCGGGGGTAAGTGAAGCTTTCTTT
CASSIKGSGVSEAFF